This is a list of T cell receptor beta chains from one sample in a study of cytomegalovirus exposure and HLA in healthy donors. Only in-frame clones appear in the TCRdb table, and some are missing; sequencing was by immunoSEQ multiplex PCR. Of roughly 180,000 clones listed, approximately 84% are singletons. Sample: PBMCs. The receptors were gathered from a man younger than 40 in good health and CMV-seronegative. CDR3s include the opening cysteine and the closing phenylalanine or tryptophan. A D gene is named only where the DNA matches it firmly. Clone sizes are given selectively: once, few, many, or a class where the clone is expanded.

>TRBJ2-1|NA|once|TRBV28
TGTGCCAGCAGTCTCGGTAGTAGGTCGGGATACAATGAGCAGTTCTTC
CASSLGSRSGYNEQFF
>TRBJ2-1|TRBD1|NA|TRBV15
TGTGCCACCAGCAGGTCCGGGACAGGGAACAATGAGCAGTTCTTC
CATSRSGTGNNEQFF
>TRBJ2-4|NA|NA|TRBV7-2
TGTGCCAGCAGCCTAAGCTCTTTTGACCGGAGTGGAAACATTCAGTACTTC
CASSLSSFDRSGNIQYF
>TRBJ2-7|NA|NA|TRBV11-2
TGTGCCAGCAGCTTAGCCGGTATTTCGCGCGAGCAGTACTTC
CASSLAGISREQYF
>TRBJ1-1|NA|NA|TRBV5-1
TGCGCCAGCAGCTTGGGAGGGGGAGAAACTGAAGCTTTCTTT
CASSLGGGETEAFF
>TRBJ2-7|NA|NA|TRBV6-1
TGTGCCAGCAGTGGATCCGGGGTCCGAAGCTCCTACGAGCAGTACTTC
CASSGSGVRSSYEQYF
>TRBJ1-2|TRBD1|NA|TRBV5-1
TGCGCCAGCAGCTTCTTGGGGACAGGGGATGGCTACACCTTC
CASSFLGTGDGYTF
>TRBJ1-6|NA|NA|TRBV2
TGTGCCACCCAAGGGGAGGTTTCACCCCTCCACTTT
CATQGEVSPLHF
>TRBJ1-6|NA|NA|TRBV25-1
TGTGCCAGCAGTGGCAGGGGAGTTTCACCCCTCCACTTT
CASSGRGVSPLHF
>TRBJ2-7|NA|NA|TRBV7-9
TGTGCCAGCAGCTTATTAGAGAGCGAGCAGTACTTC
CASSLLESEQYF
>TRBJ2-1|TRBD1|few|TRBV12-5
TGTGCTAGTGGACTGGACAGGGGGCGGGGGTACAATGAGCAGTTCTTC
CASGLDRGRGYNEQFF
>TRBJ1-6|NA|NA|TRBV6-1
TGTGCCAGCACTCGAATGGGGGGGGGTTCACCCCTCCACTTT
CASTRMGGGSPLHF
>TRBJ2-7|NA|once|TRBV20-1
TGCAGTGCTCATGATACTTACGAGCAGTACTTC
CSAHDTYEQYF
>TRBJ1-5|NA|NA|TRBV7-8
TGTGCCAGCAGCTTCCGGGATGGCAATCAGCCCCAGCATTTT
CASSFRDGNQPQHF
>TRBJ1-2|NA|NA|TRBV12-1
TGTGCCAGCAGCCCGCGGGGAGCGTATGATGGCTACACCTTC
CASSPRGAYDGYTF
>TRBJ2-7|TRBD1|NA|TRBV27
TGTGCCAGTTCCCTCGGGACAGGGTCTCTCGAGCAGTACTTC
CASSLGTGSLEQYF
>TRBJ2-1|TRBD1|NA|TRBV11-2
TGTGCCAGCAGCTTACCTTCCGGGACAGCGTACAATGAGCAGTTCTTC
CASSLPSGTAYNEQFF
>TRBJ2-7|TRBD2|NA|TRBV11-3
TGTGCCAGCGGAGGTTCTAGCGGGACGGGCGAGCAGTACTTC
CASGGSSGTGEQYF
>TRBJ2-2|NA|once|TRBV9
TGTGCCAGCAGCCCCAGGGGGGCCCTGAACCTTGGGGAGCTGTTTTTT
CASSPRGALNLGELFF
>TRBJ1-1|NA|NA|TRBV5-1
TGCGCCAGCAGCTTCACACCGAACACTGAAGCTTTCTTT
CASSFTPNTEAFF
>TRBJ2-1|TRBD2|NA|TRBV5-1
TGCGCCAGCAGCCTAGCGGGGGGCCTCGGTGAGCAGTTCTTC
CASSLAGGLGEQFF
>TRBJ1-2|TRBD1|NA|TRBV5-1
TGCGCCAGCAGGTCCGGGACAGGGATGATTGGCTACACCTTC
CASRSGTGMIGYTF
>TRBJ1-1|NA|NA|TRBV28
TGTGCCAGCAGTTTAATGGGCCCCGGGAACACTGAAGCTTTCTTT
CASSLMGPGNTEAFF
>TRBJ1-5|NA|NA|TRBV5-1
TGCGCCAGCAGCTTGGCCGGGGGATCCAATCAGCCCCAGCATTTT
CASSLAGGSNQPQHF
>TRBJ2-3|NA|NA|TRBV7-6
TGTGCCAGCAGCTTAACGCCCGGGATTACAGATACGCAGTATTTT
CASSLTPGITDTQYF
>TRBJ2-7|TRBD2|NA|TRBV20-1
TGCAGTTCTGCGGGAGGGAGGGAGCAGTACTTC
CSSAGGREQYF
>TRBJ2-7|NA|NA|TRBV10-1
TGCGCCAGCAGTGACTCGGAGGCCTACGAGCAGTACTTC
CASSDSEAYEQYF
>TRBJ2-1|TRBD2|NA|TRBV7-9
TGTGCCAGCAGCCTGGGACTAGCTCTTTTGGATGAGCAGTTCTTC
CASSLGLALLDEQFF
>TRBJ2-1|TRBD1|once|TRBV6-4
TGTGCCAGCAGTGACTCAGGGGGCCCAGATGAGCAGTTCTTC
CASSDSGGPDEQFF
>TRBJ1-1|NA|NA|TRBV5-1
TGCGCCAGCAGCACAGCGGGGGACACTGAAGCTTTCTTT
CASSTAGDTEAFF
>TRBJ2-1|TRBD2|NA|TRBV4-2
TGTGCCAGCAGCCATTTGGGACTAGCGGGGGGGTTGTTTGACTACAATGAGCAGTTCTTC
CASSHLGLAGGLFDYNEQFF
>TRBJ2-1|NA|NA|TRBV13
TGTGCCAGCATAGAAGCGGGCAGCTCCTACAATGAGCAGTTCTTC
CASIEAGSSYNEQFF
>TRBJ1-2|NA|NA|TRBV6-1
TGTGCCAGCAGTGAACGGCGACTAAAAGCTAACTATGGCTACACCTTC
CASSERRLKANYGYTF
>TRBJ1-2|NA|NA|TRBV6-5
TGTGCCAGCAGTCCATTCCCTGGAGCTAACTATGGCTACACCTTC
CASSPFPGANYGYTF
>TRBJ1-2|TRBD1|NA|TRBV27
TGTGCCAGCAGCCCTCTAGGGACAGGAGTTAACTATGGCTACACCTTC
CASSPLGTGVNYGYTF
>TRBJ2-3|TRBD1|NA|TRBV11-1
TGTGCCAGCAGCTTATTCGGGACAGGGGATTCGAGCACAGATACGCAGTATTTT
CASSLFGTGDSSTDTQYF
>TRBJ2-5|NA|NA|TRBV18
TGTGCCAGCTCACCACCGTGGGGGGACGAGACCCAGTACTTC
CASSPPWGDETQYF
>TRBJ1-4|NA|NA|TRBV19
TGTGCCAGTAGTTCGACGGTGGGGGCGGAAAAACTGTTTTTT
CASSSTVGAEKLFF
>TRBJ2-1|NA|NA|TRBV28
TGTGCCAGCAACGGGGATAGACTTACTGGTGAGCAGTTCTTC
CASNGDRLTGEQFF
>TRBJ2-5|NA|NA|TRBV2
TGTGCCAGCAGACGAGAGGCTATTGAGACCCAGTACTTC
CASRREAIETQYF
>TRBJ2-2|NA|once|TRBV7-5
TGTGTCAGAAGCTCCAGGACTGTGTGGAACACCGGGGAGCTGTTTTTT
CVRSSRTVWNTGELFF
>TRBJ2-5|NA|few|TRBV28
TGTGCCAGCAGTTTTGTAAGGGGCCAAGAGACCCAGTACTTC
CASSFVRGQETQYF